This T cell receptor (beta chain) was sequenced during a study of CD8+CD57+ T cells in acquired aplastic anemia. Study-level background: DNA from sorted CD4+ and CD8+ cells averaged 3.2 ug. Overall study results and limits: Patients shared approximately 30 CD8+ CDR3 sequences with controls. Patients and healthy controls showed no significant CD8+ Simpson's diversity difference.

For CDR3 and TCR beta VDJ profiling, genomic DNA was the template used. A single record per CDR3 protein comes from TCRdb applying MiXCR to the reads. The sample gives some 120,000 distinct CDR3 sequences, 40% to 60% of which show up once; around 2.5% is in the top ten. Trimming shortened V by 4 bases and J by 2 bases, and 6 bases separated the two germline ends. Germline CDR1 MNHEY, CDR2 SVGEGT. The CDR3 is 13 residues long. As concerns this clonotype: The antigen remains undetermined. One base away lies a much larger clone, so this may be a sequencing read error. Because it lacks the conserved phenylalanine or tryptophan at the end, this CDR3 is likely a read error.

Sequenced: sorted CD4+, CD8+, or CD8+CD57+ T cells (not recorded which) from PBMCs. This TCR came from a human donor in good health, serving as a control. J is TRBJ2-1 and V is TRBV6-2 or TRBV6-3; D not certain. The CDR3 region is CASSSLAYNEQFL. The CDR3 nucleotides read TGTGCCAGCAGTTCCCTAGCCTACAATGAGCAGTTCCTC.